This T cell receptor beta chain was identified during a study of blood T cell repertoires in COVID-19. Clones were sequenced by immunoSEQ multiplex PCR, and TCRdb holds only the in-frame ones, with some missing. The top ten clones hold about 5.5% of a sample with roughly 100,000 clones, less than 95% of them seen once. Sequences were obtained from peripheral blood. The TCR sequence derives from a man in his forties or fifties with acute or convalescent COVID-19.

CDR3 in DNA: TGTGCCAGCAGCAAACAAGCGGGAGTGTTCACCGGGGAGCTGTTTTTT. Its protein product is CASSKQAGVFTGELFF. The rearrangement links TRBV21-1 to TRBJ2-2; the tabulated D call, TRBD2, remains unverified against the DNA. TRBV21-1 is recorded as a pseudogene. The CDR3 consists of 16 residues.